The 18 T cell receptor beta chains below come from one sample, sequenced in a study of T cells in Graves' hyperthyroidism and ophthalmopathy. The CDR3 regions of TCR beta were amplified from RNA transcripts. A first-round RT-PCR of the TCR CDR3 used the HTBI primer set. TCRdb reanalysed the multiplex PCR reads using MiXCR and keeps one entry per CDR3 protein. The sample has hundreds of thousands of distinct CDR3 sequences, around a sixth seen once. The sequenced sample was blood. These receptor sequences come from a woman between 18 and 29 years old with Graves' hyperthyroidism.

V gene TRBV9 combines with J gene TRBJ2-3; D may be TRBD2 (7 bases). Trimming pared 4 bases from V and 4 bases from J, leaving 19 bases between. This CDR3 is 16 amino acids long. Germline assignment: CDR1 SGDLS and CDR2 YYNGEE. The CDR3 nucleotides read TGTGCCAGCAGCACCGCGGGGGCAGTAGGCGCAGATACGCAGTATTTT. Translating gives CASSTAGAVGADTQYF.

This clonotype was seen a handful of times. This clone may be a read error of a much larger clone one base away. The chain is built from TRBV2 and TRBJ1-2, with TRBD1 identical over 7 bases. The ends lost 8 bases at V and 4 bases at J; junction bases unmatched: 7. From germline, CDR1 is SNHLY and CDR2 FYNNEI. This CDR3 spans 13 amino acids. Here the CDR3 DNA reads TGTGCCAGCGCCGGGGCAGGGGGCTATGGCTACACCTTC. This encodes CASAGAGGYGYTF.

Regarding this clonotype: The junction shows a germline mismatch at one end, possibly a read error. The CDR3 region is CSATLAGGPYNEQSF. The CDR3 nucleotides are TGCAGTGCTACCCTAGCGGGGGGGCCTTACAATGAGCAGTCCTTC. The chain carries TRBV20-1 and TRBJ2-1; 12 nucleotides align to TRBD2. Germline V gene sequence: CDR1 DFQATT, CDR2 SNEGSKA (reference sequence). There are 15 residues in the CDR3.

This clonotype was counted at least ten times. The V and J genes are TRBV6-1 and TRBJ2-7; D gene unclear. CDR3 length: 14 amino acids. Germline V gene lookup returns CDR1 MNHNS and CDR2 SASEGT. The ends were cut back, 5 bases at V and 0 bases at J, with 11 bases in the middle. This chain's CDR3 is CASSYFPTSYEQYF. The CDR3 DNA reads as TGTGCCAGCAGTTATTTTCCTACCTCCTACGAGCAGTACTTC.

The J gene is TRBJ2-7, the V gene TRBV5-1; 12 bases fit TRBD2. J gave up 7 bases and V 3 bases, and 11 bases lay outside the gene matches. The CDR3 runs 16 residues. The V gene's germline CDR1 is SGHRS and CDR2 YFSETQ. For the CDR3, the DNA is TGCGCCAGCAGCTCGTGGGTGACTAGCGGGAGTGGGGAGCAGTACTTC. This encodes CASSSWVTSGSGEQYF.

The chain is built from TRBV5-1 and TRBJ1-4; tentative D call: TRBD1 (5 bases). Germline CDR1 is SGHRS and CDR2 is YFSETQ. This CDR3 spans 14 amino acids. V gave up 0 bases and J gave up 4 bases, with 7 bases separating them. The CDR3 here is CASSLGQSNEKLFF. DNA of the CDR3: TGCGCCAGCAGCTTGGGACAGAGTAATGAAAAACTGTTTTTT.

This clonotype was seen ten or more times. The gene calls are TRBV6-1 and TRBJ2-7; 9 nucleotides agree with TRBD1. Trimming cost V 6 bases and J 6 bases; bases outside gene matches: 9. The CDR3 is made up of 14 amino acids. Germline V CDR1 and CDR2: MNHNS, SASEGT. CDR3 loop: CASRDRGGLVEQYF. Here the CDR3 DNA reads TGTGCCAGCAGGGACAGGGGTGGATTGGTCGAGCAGTACTTC.

V and J are TRBV28 and TRBJ2-5, with TRBD2 matching over 8 bases. The junction had 8 bases not matched to a gene; V was cut back by 6 bases and J by 5 bases. Germline CDR1 MDHEN, CDR2 SYDVKM. This CDR3 has 14 residues. The CDR3 nucleotides are TGTGCCAGCAGCACCCTAGCGGGTACGGAGACCCAGTACTTC. Translating gives CASSTLAGTETQYF.

This clonotype showed up many times. The chain is built from TRBV6-1 and TRBJ2-2; 8 nucleotides line up with TRBD2. The CDR3 contains 17 residues. Germline V gene data show CDR1 as MNHNS and CDR2 as SASEGT. The V gene end was trimmed by 6 bases and the J gene end by 7 bases; junction bases not matched to a gene: 16. The CDR3 spells CASRASHGGALSGELFF. CDR3 coding DNA: TGTGCCAGCAGAGCCTCTCACGGGGGGGCCCTTAGCGGGGAGCTGTTTTTT.

There are many counts of this clonotype. The chain combines TRBV20-1 with TRBJ2-3; 8 bases fit TRBD1. J was trimmed by 2 bases and V by 4 bases; bases with no gene match: 8. The length of the CDR3 is 15 residues. Germline V gene data show CDR1 as DFQATT and CDR2 as SNEGSKA (reference sequence). The CDR3 is CSATEGTGHTDTQYF. For the CDR3, the DNA is TGCAGTGCTACGGAAGGGACAGGACACACAGATACGCAGTATTTT.

This clonotype has a count of ten or more. CDR3 coding DNA: TGTGCCAGCAGTTTAGGAAGTCCCAACTGGGAGTTCTTC. Translation: CASSLGSPNWEFF. The chain carries TRBV12-3 or TRBV12-4 and TRBJ2-1, with D unresolved. Trimming shortened V by 1 base and J by 14 bases, and 15 bases separated the two germline ends. The CDR3 covers 13 residues.

Many counts were recorded for this clonotype. The V and J genes are TRBV6-1 and TRBJ1-1, with 7 positions matching TRBD1. Germline CDR1 reads MNHNS; CDR2 reads SASEGT. The junction had 4 bases not matched to a gene; V was cut back by 6 bases and J by 0 bases. The CDR3 is made up of 14 amino acids. CDR3 coding DNA: TGTGCCAGCAGGTTCACAGGGGTGAACACTGAAGCTTTCTTT. Its protein is CASRFTGVNTEAFF.

This clonotype was seen more than once but under ten times. V gene TRBV20-1 combines with J gene TRBJ2-1, with TRBD1 identical over 9 bases. Per germline, CDR1 DFQATT and CDR2 SNEGSKA (reference sequence). This CDR3 has 13 amino acids. V shed 4 bases, J shed 3 bases, and the junction held 1 base outside the gene matches. The CDR3 loop reads CSAKGQGYNEQFF. The CDR3 DNA reads as TGCAGTGCTAAGGGACAGGGCTACAATGAGCAGTTCTTC.

This clonotype appeared many times. Here the CDR3 DNA reads TGCAGTGCCATCGCGCTAGCAGCAGATACGCAGTATTTT. This translates into CSAIALAADTQYF. The rearrangement uses TRBV20-1 and TRBJ2-3; TRBD2 might be the D (5 bases). Trimming pared 6 bases from V and 4 bases from J, leaving 14 bases between. CDR1 is DFQATT, CDR2 SNEGSKA, per germline (reference sequence). The CDR3 contains 13 residues.

V usage is TRBV7-2 and J usage is TRBJ2-1, with 7 bases fitting TRBD1. J lost 9 bases, V lost 1 base, and 9 bases had no gene match. This CDR3 has 15 residues. Germline CDR1 and CDR2: SGHTA and FQGNSA. The CDR3 loop reads CASSLDRGPIPEQFF. The CDR3 DNA reads TGTGCCAGCAGCTTAGACAGGGGTCCCATTCCTGAGCAGTTCTTC.

This clonotype was counted ten times or more. The chain combines TRBV24-1 with TRBJ2-7; D unresolved. This CDR3 is 14 amino acids long. The V end lost 4 bases, the J end lost 0 bases, and 9 bases lay between the germline ends. Germline lookup yields CDR1 KGHDR and CDR2 SFDVKD. The CDR3 protein is CATSDPRSSYEQYF. CDR3 DNA sequence: TGTGCCACCAGTGACCCCAGGAGCTCCTACGAGCAGTACTTC.

The V call is TRBV6-1, the J call TRBJ2-2; D might be TRBD2 (6 bases). The germline V and J ends were trimmed by 8 bases and 2 bases, with 21 bases remaining between them. CDR1 and CDR2 from the germline V gene are MNHNS and SASEGT. CDR3 length: 17 amino acids. The chain's CDR3 is CASGGWGEADNTGELFF. CDR3 DNA sequence: TGTGCCAGCGGTGGGTGGGGGGAGGCAGACAACACCGGGGAGCTGTTTTTT.

This clonotype has just a few counts. V is TRBV10-2 and J is TRBJ1-4; 8 positions match TRBD1. CDR3 length: 15 amino acids. The V and J ends lost 4 bases and 6 bases, in that order; junction bases with no gene match: 7. Looked up from germline, CDR1 is WSHSY and CDR2 is SAAADI. In DNA, the CDR3 is TGCGCCAGCAGTGGAGACAGGGGCACGGATGAAAAACTGTTTTTT. Amino acid sequence: CASSGDRGTDEKLFF.